This T cell receptor beta chain originates from a study of T cells in Graves' hyperthyroidism and ophthalmopathy (dated by TCRdb to about 2019). For the study in its entirety: Peripheral blood was collected at initial diagnosis, before any treatment. To identify distinguishing TCR V-J signatures, a discovery cohort of 100 patients was used, comprising fewer than 45 with Graves' ophthalmopathy and around 57 with stable Graves' hyperthyroidism. Whether ophthalmopathy could be predicted prospectively was tested in an independent validation cohort made up of under 20 hyperthyroidism patients plus 17 patients who later progressed to ophthalmopathy. For training and testing, the 100 or so patients in the discovery cohort were randomly divided in a 7:3 ratio. Thyroid tissue and blood T-cell repertoires from about six Graves' hyperthyroidism patients were also compared in the study. Once sampling was done, hyperthyroidism patients were given methimazole at a starting dose of 30 mg daily, whereas ophthalmopathy patients were given high-dose intravenous methylprednisolone. TCR Vbeta CDR3 sequencing of roughly 140 peripheral blood samples (43 ophthalmopathy, under 80 hyperthyroidism and some 17 progressor patients) is reported in the paper. Summary of the overall study and its limitations: Sample size was not statistically predetermined, and investigators were not blinded to group allocation. In validation, progression to ophthalmopathy was predicted by the model with nearly 71% sensitivity and around 76% specificity, a median of 6.5 months before onset. In cross-validation, a model built on a 13 V-J signature told ophthalmopathy apart from stable hyperthyroidism with over 85% sensitivity and about 81% specificity, and in testing the same model reached 80%/75%. Most expanded thyroid clonotypes (frequency above 0.001) were also detected in blood, a finding suggesting that blood repertoires may reflect thyroid immune responses.

The junction shows trimming of 1 base on V and 0 bases on J, plus 9 bases between the germline ends. The CDR3 contains 15 residues, cysteine and phenylalanine counted. The entry retains the CDR3 DNA only, 45 bases that are in frame from base 1. CDR1 and CDR2, looked up from the germline V gene (reference sequence), are DFQATT and SNEGSKA. This clonotype was seen at least ten times. Which antigen it targets is not known. No base quality information exists; no much larger clone differs at one position. A patient counted as having stable Graves' hyperthyroidism if no progression to ophthalmopathy occurred over 18 months of follow-up. Hyperthyroidism patients were newly diagnosed, with disease duration under 2 months, and aged 18 to 65 years. The study excluded patients with uncontrolled infections, other autoimmune diseases, pregnancy or lactation. Diagnoses were based on clinical symptoms, serum thyroxine and TRAb, thyroid ultrasound and orbital computed tomography. PBMCs were separated from about 10 ml of fresh peripheral blood using Ficoll-Paque density gradient centrifugation. Total RNA was extracted using Trizol reagent, and RNA quality was assessed on an Agilent 2100 Bioanalyzer.

The TCR beta CDR3 regions were amplified from the RNA transcripts. A first-round RT-PCR of the TCR CDR3 used the HTBI primer set with the Qiagen OneStep RT-PCR kit. A second multiplex PCR round built the libraries, followed by size selection and purification. Sequencing of the libraries was done on an Illumina HiSeq2000 using paired-end 100 bp reads. Per the original workflow: SOAPnuke was used to process the raw data, throwing out any read that contained adapters or uncalled bases, had a mean Phred below 15, or lacked an exact constant-primer or identifier match. High-quality paired reads were merged using COPE v1.2.5, and each unique nucleotide sequence was defined as a clonotype. MiTCR v1.1 was used to align the clonotypes against IMGT TRBV, TRBD and TRBJ reference segments. Only V-J combinations with frequency above 0.0001, covering 99% to 99.2% of repertoires, were analysed. The TCS score was defined as F50 (clonal expansion) divided by E x V (chaos), with BLOSUM62-based TCRdist calculated between CDR3 peptides within each V-J. Welch's t-statistics and random forest reduced roughly 500 V-J features to under 15, which were used in a naive Bayes classifier (R e1071). The public reads were quality trimmed at Q25 with fastp and then assembled into clones with MiXCR by TCRdb, keeping productive beta chains. Rows with one shared CDR3 protein collapse into an entry with the most common genes and DNA. These V and J calls are TCRdb output, not the study's own analysis. This sample is represented by approximately 330,000 distinct CDR3 sequences; around a fifth of them were singletons. The ten biggest clones cover over 40% of the sample.

The origin of this receptor is a woman between 50 and 59 years old with Graves' hyperthyroidism. The material sequenced was blood. The chain uses TRBV20-1 and TRBJ2-2; the D gene assignment is ambiguous. The CDR3 region: CSARGQPTNTGELFF. The DNA reads TGCAGTGCTAGAGGGCAGCCGACGAACACCGGGGAGCTGTTTTTT.